A single T cell receptor (beta chain) is shown here with its context. Its specificity is unknown. The germline V gene encodes CDR1 SGHNT and CDR2 YYREEE (reference sequence). V was pared by 3 bases and J by 3 bases, with 3 bases of the junction left unmatched. This CDR3 has 15 amino acids. Using immunoSEQ multiplex PCR, the repertoire was profiled, and TCRdb retains in-frame clones only, with some absent. The sample yields approximately 33,000 clones, 75% seen once. The sample belongs to a study of a mutant IDH1 vaccine in newly diagnosed glioma. Study information: Initiation of the vaccine course occurred 4-6 weeks after radiotherapy alone, or alongside temozolomide cycles.

Specified time point: week 47, end of study. Each dose delivered 300 ug of mutant IDH1 20-mer peptide subcutaneously with imiquimod. This material consisted of PBMCs, taken from a glioma patient whose treatment included an IDH1 peptide vaccine. This chain links TRBV5-4 with TRBJ2-5, with 12 bases identical to TRBD2. This receptor was identified in a man aged 35 to 55 with glioma. In nucleotides, the CDR3 is TGTGCCAGCAGCTCCGGACTAGCGGGGAAAGAGACCCAGTACTTC. Protein: CASSSGLAGKETQYF. Combining the CDR3 with reference TRBV5-4 and TRBJ2-5 gives the whole variable domain ETGVTQSPTHLIKTRGQQVTLRCSSQSGHNTVSWYQQALGQGPQFIFQYYREEENGRGNFPPRFSGLQFPNYSSELNVNALELDDSALYLCASSSGLAGKETQYFGPGTRLLVL.